The text below deals with one T cell receptor beta chain. The data originate from a study of blood T cell repertoires in COVID-19. Overall study context: Italy, Spain and the United States were the sources of the convalescent and acute COVID-19 samples. T cells, B-cell-depleted T cells, or PBMCs supplied cDNA or gDNA.

V was pared by 0 bases and J by 8 bases, with 15 bases between. CDR3 length: 15 residues. CDR1 and CDR2 from the germline V gene are SGHRS and YFSETQ. Per the authors' pipeline: Scientists estimated how many nucleated cells there were by amplifying reference gene primers. TCRdb keeps only in-frame clones here, not all; method: immunoSEQ multiplex PCR. V and J calls and clone size are given by that table; D and trimming were obtained from the DNA. In the table there are approximately 430,000 clones, more than 80% of which are singletons. The sample was peripheral blood. This chain connects TRBV5-1 to TRBJ2-1; possibly TRBD1 for D (5 bases). This clonotype was obtained from a woman in her twenties or thirties with active or convalescent COVID-19. The CDR3 here is CASSLGSRDPDEQFF. The CDR3 DNA reads as TGCGCCAGCAGCTTGGGAAGCAGGGATCCCGATGAGCAGTTCTTC.